This T cell receptor (beta chain) was obtained from a study of CD8 T cells in ankylosing spondylitis. Germline V gene lookup returns CDR1 SGHDT and CDR2 YYEEEE. V dropped 3 bases and J dropped 7 bases, with 10 bases sitting between them. This CDR3 is 12 amino acids long. Study outcomes and limitations: Disease-linked clones bore a CD8+ phenotype, appearing relatively rarely in peripheral blood.

Scientists made TCR beta libraries using quantitative 5'-RACE with molecular barcodes. TCRdb redid the calling of the 5' RACE reads with MiXCR, one entry per CDR3 protein. The sample lists 380,000 or so distinct CDR3 sequences, around 20% seen once, with around 13% in the top ten. Turning to this clonotype: Its antigen is as yet unknown.

The sample consisted of blood, either unsorted or a sorted T cell fraction (not recorded which). The sequence was collected from a male donor with ankylosing spondylitis or in good health (not recorded which). The rearrangement uses TRBV5-6 and TRBJ2-5; D may be TRBD1 (5 bases). DNA of the CDR3: TGTGCCAGCAGCTCCCTCCAGGGGACCCAGTACTTC. It yields the protein CASSSLQGTQYF. Variable domain in full (rest from reference TRBV5-6 and TRBJ2-5): DAGVTQSPTHLIKTRGQQVTLRCSPKSGHDTVSWYQQALGQGPQFIFQYYEEEERQRGNFPDRFSGHQFPNYSSELNVNALLLGDSALYLCASSSLQGTQYFGPGTRLLVL.